Presented here are 32 T cell receptor beta chains from one specimen sequenced in a study of cytomegalovirus exposure and HLA in healthy donors. Primers: 60 Vbeta forward and 13 Jbeta reverse. Sequencing used immunoSEQ multiplex PCR; TCRdb keeps in-frame clones, though not all of them. This sample has tens of thousands of clones, with around 68% found just once. The sequencing input was PBMCs. Source of these receptors: a man aged 25-45 years in good health and CMV-seronegative.

The V and J genes are TRBV4-1 and TRBJ2-1; 9 bases align to TRBD2. J gave up 7 bases and V 0 bases, and 4 bases lay outside the gene matches. Per germline, CDR1 MGHRA and CDR2 YSYEKL. This CDR3 has 15 amino acids. CDR3 in amino acids: CASSQEGGGGNEQFF. CDR3 in DNA: TGCGCCAGCAGCCAAGAAGGCGGGGGGGGGAATGAGCAGTTCTTC.

This chain uses TRBV5-6 with TRBJ2-5, with D possibly TRBD1 on 6 matching bases. CDR3 length equals 13 residues. Per germline, CDR1 SGHDT and CDR2 YYEEEE. Deletions cut 4 bases from V and 3 bases from J, with 10 bases between. CDR3 bases: TGTGCCAGCAGCCTCGGACAGAAAGAGACCCAGTACTTC. Amino acid sequence: CASSLGQKETQYF. The complete variable domain, with remaining parts taken from reference TRBV5-6 and TRBJ2-5, reads DAGVTQSPTHLIKTRGQQVTLRCSPKSGHDTVSWYQQALGQGPQFIFQYYEEEERQRGNFPDRFSGHQFPNYSSELNVNALLLGDSALYLCASSLGQKETQYFGPGTRLLVL.

The rearrangement uses TRBV2 and TRBJ2-6, with 7 nucleotides matching TRBD2. With V trimmed by 6 bases and J by 3 bases, 8 bases remained unmatched. The CDR3 runs to 16 residues. Germline CDR1 reads SNHLY; CDR2 reads FYNNEI. In DNA, the CDR3 is TGTGCCAGCAGACGAGCGGGATTTAGTGGGGCCAACGTCCTGACTTTC. Amino acids: CASRRAGFSGANVLTF. Full variable domain (outside the CDR3, taken from reference TRBV2 and TRBJ2-6): EPEVTQTPSHQVTQMGQEVILRCVPISNHLYFYWYRQILGQKVEFLVSFYNNEISEKSEIFDDQFSVERPDGSNFTLKIRSTKLEDSAMYFCASRRAGFSGANVLTFGAGSRLTVL.

This sequence joins TRBV13 and TRBJ1-2; no definite D call. The CDR3 runs to 13 residues. Trimming removed 5 bases at V and 2 bases at J, with 9 bases between. Germline values: CDR1 PRHDT, CDR2 FYEKMQ (reference sequence). DNA for the CDR3: TGTGCCAGCAGCAAGACAAAGAACTATGGCTACACCTTC. Translation: CASSKTKNYGYTF.

V gene TRBV9 combines with J gene TRBJ1-2; TRBD1 is a possible D gene (6 bases). The CDR3 is made up of 15 amino acids. V was cut by 2 bases and J by 8 bases, with 19 bases left in between. Germline lookup yields CDR1 SGDLS and CDR2 YYNGEE. The CDR3 sequence is CASSVPRGGRSGYTF. The CDR3 DNA reads TGTGCCAGCAGCGTCCCGCGGGGGGGCCGGTCGGGCTACACCTTC.

The J gene is TRBJ1-2, the V gene TRBV10-1, with 8 bases identical to TRBD1. The J segment lost 2 bases and the V segment lost 2 bases, leaving 4 bases of the junction unmatched. The CDR3 sequence is 15 residues long. CDR1 is WNHNN and CDR2 is SYGVQD in the germline V gene (reference sequence). CDR3 protein: CASSEGQGRNYGYTF. In DNA, the CDR3 is TGCGCCAGCAGTGAGGGACAGGGCCGAAACTATGGCTACACCTTC.

This rearrangement joins TRBV5-4 to TRBJ2-5; the D is unclear. CDR1 and CDR2 (germline): SGHNT, YYREEE (reference sequence). The CDR3 totals 13 residues. V shed 0 bases and J shed 3 bases, with 6 bases lying between them. The CDR3 is CASSLGGEETQYF. The CDR3 DNA reads as TGTGCCAGCAGCTTGGGTGGAGAAGAGACCCAGTACTTC.

The chain combines TRBV18 with TRBJ2-1; 8 bases match TRBD1. The germline gives CDR1 KGHSH, CDR2 LQKENI. The ends lost 3 bases at V and 4 bases at J; junction bases unmatched: 8. This CDR3 is 16 amino acids long. The CDR3 protein is CASSPAPGQVYNEQFF. CDR3 nucleotides: TGTGCCAGCTCACCTGCTCCGGGACAGGTGTACAATGAGCAGTTCTTC.

This sequence joins TRBV5-4 and TRBJ2-5; the D is unclear. Germline CDR1 SGHNT, CDR2 YYREEE (reference sequence). The V and J ends lost 0 bases and 9 bases respectively, with 21 bases between them. CDR3 length: 16 amino acids. CDR3 sequence: CASSLGGSNNVKPQYF. CDR3 bases: TGTGCCAGCAGCTTGGGTGGTTCGAATAATGTAAAGCCCCAGTACTTC.

V gene TRBV30 combines with J gene TRBJ2-5; 12 bases are shared with TRBD2. The J segment lost 5 bases and the V segment lost 5 bases, leaving 6 bases of the junction unmatched. Germline V gives CDR1 GTSNPN, CDR2 SVGIG (reference sequence). The length of the CDR3 is 14 residues. In DNA form, the CDR3 reads TGTGCCTGGGGACTAGCGGGAACAAGGGAGACCCAGTACTTC. This sequence encodes CAWGLAGTRETQYF.

V usage is TRBV29-1 and J usage is TRBJ2-7, with 9 bases identical to TRBD2. The V and J ends lost 4 bases and 2 bases, in that order; junction bases with no gene match: 6. The CDR3 runs 14 residues. CDR1 SQVTM and CDR2 ANQGSEA come from the germline V gene. The CDR3 loop reads CSVAIAGAPYEQYF. The DNA for the CDR3 is TGCAGCGTTGCTATAGCGGGAGCCCCCTACGAGCAGTACTTC.

The chain uses TRBV10-3 and TRBJ2-1, with D unresolved. The CDR3 runs 16 residues. Trimming shortened V by 0 bases and J by 3 bases, and 12 bases separated the two germline ends. The germline gives CDR1 ENHRY, CDR2 SYGVKD. CDR3 nucleotides: TGTGCCATCAGTGAGTCGGGCAGCCGAATCTACAATGAGCAGTTCTTC. Amino acid sequence: CAISESGSRIYNEQFF.

This clone was observed at least ten times. Distinct nucleotide sequences in the sample also encode this CDR3. The chain uses TRBV29-1 and TRBJ2-7; D is perhaps TRBD2 (5 bases). Germline V gene sequence: CDR1 SQVTM, CDR2 ANQGSEA. The V end lost 4 bases, the J end lost 5 bases, and 18 bases lay between the germline ends. This CDR3 is built from 14 residues. CDR3: CSVVHGTRGDEQYF. The CDR3 coding sequence is TGCAGCGTTGTGCACGGCACTAGAGGCGACGAGCAGTACTTC.

CDR3 DNA: TGTGCCAGCAGTGTATGGGGACAGGGGCGGGATGGCTACACCTTC. Protein: CASSVWGQGRDGYTF. The chain uses TRBV25-1 and TRBJ1-2; 10 nucleotides line up with TRBD1. The trim removed 4 bases at V and 6 bases at J, leaving 8 bases unmatched. Per the germline V gene, CDR1 is MGHDK and CDR2 is SYGVNS. The CDR3 has 15 residues.

The chain recombines TRBV29-1 with TRBJ1-1; perhaps TRBD1 as D (6 bases). Germline values: CDR1 SQVTM, CDR2 ANQGSEA. This CDR3 has 13 amino acids. CDR3 loop: CGGQWGLGTEAFF. The CDR3 coding sequence is TGCGGCGGGCAGTGGGGGCTTGGCACTGAAGCTTTCTTT.

The chain has TRBV29-1 and TRBJ1-1, with D possibly TRBD1 on 5 matching bases. Germline CDR1 and CDR2: SQVTM and ANQGSEA. V was shortened by 7 bases and J by 1 base, with 13 bases between the two germline ends. The CDR3 covers 13 residues. Here the CDR3 reads CSADVGGNTEAFF. CDR3 sequence (DNA): TGCAGCGCCGACGTCGGGGGGAACACTGAAGCTTTCTTT.

This chain joins TRBV6-1 and TRBJ2-7; no firm D call. Germline V lookup: CDR1 MNHNS, CDR2 SASEGT. There are 13 residues in the CDR3. V lost 0 bases and J lost 2, with 5 bases in between. CDR3 DNA: TGTGCCAGCAGTGAAGCGGCTCCCTACGAGCAGTACTTC. Translating it yields CASSEAAPYEQYF.

The chain joins TRBV5-1 to TRBJ2-2; TRBD1 matches at 10 bases. The CDR3 runs to 16 residues. Germline V gene data show CDR1 as SGHRS and CDR2 as YFSETQ. The junction had 6 bases not matched to a gene; V was cut back by 4 bases and J by 3 bases. CDR3 in DNA: TGCGCCAGCAGCCAACCCGGGACAGGGGACACCGGGGAGCTGTTTTTT. Protein: CASSQPGTGDTGELFF.

The rearrangement uses TRBV10-1 and TRBJ2-1; maybe TRBD2 (5 bases). The CDR3 contains 12 residues. Per germline, CDR1 WNHNN and CDR2 SYGVQD (reference sequence). V lost 3 bases and J 13 bases, leaving 13 bases between the germline ends. The CDR3 loop reads CASSEGKSGQFF. For the CDR3, the DNA is TGCGCCAGCAGTGAAGGAAAGAGCGGTCAGTTCTTC.

The chain has TRBV7-2 and TRBJ2-7; TRBD2 aligns across 8 bases. CDR1 and CDR2 from the germline V gene are SGHTA and FQGNSA. The CDR3 is made up of 16 amino acids. The V segment lost 2 bases and the J segment 2 bases; nucleotides outside the gene matches: 8. The DNA of the CDR3 is TGTGCCAGCAGCTTATGGGCCACTAGCGGCCCCTACGAGCAGTACTTC. It is translated as CASSLWATSGPYEQYF.

The rearrangement links TRBV25-1 to TRBJ2-1, with TRBD1 identical over 10 bases. CDR1 is MGHDK and CDR2 is SYGVNS in the germline V gene. CDR3 size: 16 residues. J lost 5 bases, V lost 6 bases, and 10 bases had no gene match. Written as DNA, the CDR3 is TGTGCCAGCAGCCCGAGTTCCGGACAGGGGGACAATGAGCAGTTCTTC. Protein: CASSPSSGQGDNEQFF.

The V and J genes are TRBV27 and TRBJ2-2; TRBD2 matches at 7 bases. Looked up from germline, CDR1 is MNHEY and CDR2 is SMNVEV (reference sequence). The CDR3 is 18 amino acids. The J segment lost 6 bases and the V segment lost 5 bases, leaving 18 bases of the junction unmatched. The CDR3 region has the DNA TGTGCCAGCAGTCCCCTAAACTCCGATCGCGGGAGCGCCGGGGAGCTGTTTTTT. Its protein product is CASSPLNSDRGSAGELFF.

V and J are TRBV4-1 and TRBJ1-4; no clear D. V shed 3 bases and J shed 8 bases, with 16 bases lying between them. The germline V gene has CDR1 MGHRA and CDR2 YSYEKL. The CDR3 is 15 amino acids. CDR3 sequence reads: CASSHPASSPEKLFF. Written as DNA, the CDR3 is TGCGCCAGCAGCCACCCAGCGAGCTCCCCAGAAAAACTGTTTTTT.

The chain employs TRBV6-5 and TRBJ1-1, with D tentatively TRBD1 (6 bases). Germline V gene data show CDR1 as MNHEY and CDR2 as SVGAGI. V dropped 6 bases and J dropped 6 bases, with 17 bases sitting between them. This CDR3 has 14 residues. The CDR3, as DNA: TGTGCCAGCAGCCGAGGGGGGGGATCGGCTGAAGCTTTCTTT. Its protein is CASSRGGGSAEAFF.

The CDR3 coding sequence is TGTGCCAGCAGTTTGGGCCATCTCTCCTACAATGAGCAGTTCTTC. This codes for CASSLGHLSYNEQFF. The chain recombines TRBV28 with TRBJ2-1; the D is unclear. Between the trimmed V and J ends, which lost 3 bases and 0 bases, there was a span of 9 bases. Germline CDR1 is MDHEN and CDR2 is SYDVKM. This CDR3 comprises 15 residues.

The chain is built from TRBV19 and TRBJ2-2, with D possibly matching TRBD1 (6 bases). V was shortened by 3 bases and J by 1 base, with 12 bases between the two germline ends. The CDR3 sequence is 16 residues long. CDR1 is LNHDA, CDR2 SQIVND, per germline (reference sequence). The CDR3 region is CASSIRTVKNTGELFF. The CDR3 bases are TGTGCCAGTAGTATTCGGACAGTTAAGAACACCGGGGAGCTGTTTTTT.

This clone was counted between two and nine times. The J gene is TRBJ2-2, the V gene TRBV7-9, with D maybe TRBD1 (5 bases). There are 16 residues in the CDR3. V lost 5 bases, J lost 0 bases, and 13 bases lay in between. Germline V gene lookup returns CDR1 SEHNR and CDR2 FQNEAQ (reference sequence). CDR3 loop: CASSALKTANTGELFF. In nucleotides, the CDR3 is TGTGCCAGCAGCGCCCTCAAGACAGCGAACACCGGGGAGCTGTTTTTT. Filled out from reference TRBV7-9 and TRBJ2-2, the complete variable domain reads DTGVSQNPRHKITKRGQNVTFRCDPISEHNRLYWYRQTLGQGPEFLTYFQNEAQLEKSRLLSDRFSAERPKGSFSTLEIQRTEQGDSAMYLCASSALKTANTGELFFGEGSRLTVL.

The chain employs TRBV6-5 and TRBJ1-5, with TRBD1 matching over 9 bases. The V gene's germline CDR1 is MNHEY and CDR2 SVGAGI. V lost 6 bases and J lost 2; bases outside the gene matches: 5. The CDR3 consists of 15 residues. The chain's CDR3 is CASSRTGGGNQPQHF. The DNA for the CDR3 is TGTGCCAGCAGCCGTACAGGGGGCGGCAATCAGCCCCAGCATTTT.

The chain employs TRBV18 and TRBJ1-5; perhaps TRBD1 as D (5 bases). CDR1 KGHSH and CDR2 LQKENI come from the germline V gene. The V end was cut by 6 bases, the J end by 4 bases, with 10 bases between. This CDR3 region has 13 residues. The CDR3 DNA is TGTGCCAGCTCCCCCTCAGGGAATCAGCCCCAGCATTTT. It encodes CASSPSGNQPQHF.

The rearrangement links TRBV6-6 to TRBJ2-1; 13 bases match TRBD2. The CDR3 has 15 amino acids. With 6 bases clipped from V and 3 bases from J, the junction kept 2 bases outside the gene matches. Germline V lookup: CDR1 MNHNY, CDR2 SVGAGI (reference sequence). CDR3 region: CASRLAGGDYNEQFF. For the CDR3, the DNA is TGTGCCAGCAGACTAGCGGGAGGGGACTACAATGAGCAGTTCTTC.

CDR3 nucleotide sequence: TGTGCCAGCACCACCCAGGCTTTGGGGGCCAACGTCCTGACTTTC. Its protein is CASTTQALGANVLTF. The chain has TRBV6-5 and TRBJ2-6; D is undetermined. The V end lost 7 bases, the J end lost 4 bases, and 14 bases lay between the germline ends. The CDR3 is 15 amino acids. Germline V lookup: CDR1 MNHEY, CDR2 SVGAGI.

This chain joins TRBV6-6 and TRBJ1-4; D is undetermined. In germline, CDR1 is MNHNY, CDR2 SVGAGI (reference sequence). The V end was cut by 0 bases, the J end by 8 bases, with 10 bases between. The CDR3 runs to 14 residues. The CDR3 loop reads CASSYSNTGEKLFF. DNA for the CDR3: TGTGCCAGCAGTTACTCGAACACCGGGGAAAAACTGTTTTTT.